This T cell receptor (beta chain) came from a study of blood T cell repertoires in COVID-19. Study in general: Nucleic acid was either cDNA or gDNA, and it came from T cells, B-cell-depleted T cells, or PBMCs.

Original data processing: Reference gene primer amplification in the assay estimated nucleated cell counts. Assay: immunoSEQ multiplex PCR; the TCRdb copy retains only in-frame clones and omits some. The V and J calls and clone size are taken from that table; D and trimming were inferred from the DNA. The sample lists about 200,000 clones; 80% to 85% were seen once. The CDR3 is 14 residues long. After removal of 4 bases from V and 5 bases from J, the junction contained 5 bases not matched to a gene. Germline CDR1 and CDR2: KGHSH and LQKENI. Sequencing used peripheral blood. The chain recombines TRBV18 with TRBJ2-7; 10 bases fit TRBD1. The clonotype was recovered from a human donor in a cohort sampled during active COVID-19. Here the CDR3 reads CASSHDRGRHEQYF. The CDR3 bases are TGTGCCAGCTCACACGACAGGGGGCGGCACGAGCAGTACTTC.